This entry lists 27 T cell receptor beta chains sequenced from one sample in a study of cytomegalovirus exposure and HLA in healthy donors. The primer mix had 60 Vbeta and 13 Jbeta primers. The method was immunoSEQ multiplex PCR; TCRdb's version includes in-frame clones alone and lacks a portion of them. In the table there are approximately 210,000 clones, 75% to 85% of which are singletons. What was sequenced was PBMCs. The receptors were sampled from a woman between 50 and 59 years old in good health and CMV-seronegative.

Concerning this clone: Additional DNA sequences in this sample encode the identical CDR3. V is TRBV9 and J is TRBJ2-6; the D gene is possibly TRBD1 (5 bases). Germline V gives CDR1 SGDLS, CDR2 YYNGEE. Trimming removed 0 bases from V and 4 bases from J, with 11 bases in between. CDR3 length: 16 residues. The CDR3 sequence: CASSVGQGAGANVLTF. Here the CDR3 DNA reads TGTGCCAGCAGCGTAGGGCAGGGTGCCGGGGCCAACGTCCTGACTTTC.

On this clone: Other DNA sequences in the sample encode the same CDR3. The chain has TRBV25-1 and TRBJ2-1, with 11 bases matching TRBD2. Germline CDR1 is MGHDK and CDR2 is SYGVNS. Unmatched junction bases numbered 5, after V lost 2 bases and J lost 2 bases. The CDR3 is made up of 17 amino acids. The CDR3 here is CASSEMGLAATYNEQFF. CDR3 coding DNA: TGTGCCAGCAGTGAAATGGGACTAGCGGCTACCTACAATGAGCAGTTCTTC.

The genes are TRBV7-2 and TRBJ1-5; D may be TRBD1 (6 bases). Germline CDR1 reads SGHTA; CDR2 reads FQGNSA. CDR3 size: 15 residues. V lost 1 base to trimming and J lost 1 base, with 8 bases between them. This CDR3 reads CASSLGRGSNQPQHF. CDR3 DNA: TGTGCCAGCAGCTTAGGAAGGGGGAGCAATCAGCCCCAGCATTTT.

This clone occurred once. The chain employs TRBV27 and TRBJ1-5, with 12 bases identical to TRBD1. Per the germline V gene, CDR1 is MNHEY and CDR2 is SMNVEV (reference sequence). With 4 bases clipped from V and 2 bases from J, the junction kept 6 bases outside the gene matches. This CDR3 contains 17 residues. The CDR3 nucleotides are TGTGCCAGCAGTTATGCGGGACAGGGGGCTCGCAATCAGCCCCAGCATTTT. This gives the protein CASSYAGQGARNQPQHF.

The chain joins TRBV6-5 to TRBJ1-1, with 8 bases that match TRBD1. Germline V gene sequence: CDR1 MNHEY, CDR2 SVGAGI. V was clipped by 4 bases and J by 1 base; unmatched bases: 2. This CDR3 has 14 residues. CDR3 nucleotide sequence: TGTGCCAGCAGTTCCGGGACAGGGAACACTGAAGCTTTCTTT. Its translation is CASSSGTGNTEAFF.

This clone was observed once. The chain joins TRBV5-1 to TRBJ2-5; D perhaps matches TRBD2 (5 bases). The germline gives CDR1 SGHRS, CDR2 YFSETQ. The CDR3 has 14 residues. V lost 2 bases and J 4 bases, leaving 12 bases between the germline ends. The DNA for the CDR3 is TGCGCCAGCAGCTTCGGGGATCATCTAGAGACCCAGTACTTC. It specifies CASSFGDHLETQYF.

As regards this clone: The junction departs from germline at one end; a sequencing error may be responsible. Different DNA sequences within this sample yield the same CDR3. This chain links TRBV9 with TRBJ2-2; 12 bases agree with TRBD2. The CDR3 runs to 18 residues. The germline V gene encodes CDR1 SGDLS and CDR2 YYNGEE. CDR3 sequence: CASSALSSGGESTGELFF. CDR3 coding DNA: TGTGCCAGCAGCGCCCTTTCTAGCGGGGGGGAGAGCACCGGGGAACTGTTTTTT.

In the case of this clone: At one end the junction does not follow the germline gene, possibly because of a read error. Additional DNA sequences in this sample encode the identical CDR3. This rearrangement joins TRBV6-5 to TRBJ2-7, with D unclear. Per the germline V gene, CDR1 is MNHEY and CDR2 is SVGAGI. The CDR3 sequence is 13 residues long. The CDR3 DNA reads TGTGCCAGCAGCTACTCGACTCTCTACGAGCAGTACTTC. The encoded protein is CASSYSTLYEQYF.

The chain has TRBV18 and TRBJ1-2; D not resolved. Trimming took off 5 bases at V and 4 bases at J, with 17 bases between the two ends. The CDR3 consists of 15 residues. Germline V gene sequence: CDR1 KGHSH, CDR2 LQKENI. This CDR3 reads CASSSQTRTIYGYTF. The DNA for the CDR3 is TGTGCCAGCTCATCCCAAACACGTACCATCTATGGCTACACCTTC.

The gene calls are TRBV19 and TRBJ1-1; D possibly corresponds to TRBD1 (5 bases). Germline assignment: CDR1 LNHDA and CDR2 SQIVND (reference sequence). Trimming left V 3 bases short and J 8 bases short, with 16 bases between. CDR3 length: 14 residues. In DNA, the CDR3 is TGTGCCAGTAGTATCTTGGGGGGTCTCAACGAAGCTTTCTTT. Amino acids: CASSILGGLNEAFF. The variable domain in full, with the rest retrieved from reference TRBV19 and TRBJ1-1, is DGGITQSPKYLFRKEGQNVTLSCEQNLNHDAMYWYRQDPGQGLRLIYYSQIVNDFQKGDIAEGYSVSREKKESFPLTVTSAQKNPTAFYLCASSILGGLNEAFFGQGTRLTVV.

The chain combines TRBV19 with TRBJ1-2; weak D call: TRBD1 (5 bases). Between the trimmed V and J ends, which lost 1 base and 3 bases, there was a span of 9 bases. This CDR3 has 14 amino acids. Germline assignment: CDR1 LNHDA and CDR2 SQIVND (reference sequence). CDR3 sequence (DNA): TGTGCCAGTAGTATAGGACAGCGGGACTATGGCTACACCTTC. This sequence encodes CASSIGQRDYGYTF.

This chain links TRBV6-5 with TRBJ1-3; D ambiguous. Trimming pared 0 bases from V and 9 bases from J, leaving 12 bases between. CDR1 is MNHEY and CDR2 is SVGAGI in the germline V gene. This CDR3 contains 14 residues. CDR3: CASSYSPDQATIYF. The CDR3 DNA sequence: TGTGCCAGCAGTTACTCGCCCGACCAGGCCACCATATATTTT.

V gene TRBV28 combines with J gene TRBJ1-1, with 7 bases that match TRBD1. Trimming took 6 bases from V and 4 from J; bases not matched to a gene: 14. This CDR3 contains 16 residues. The germline gives CDR1 MDHEN, CDR2 SYDVKM. The CDR3 region is CASSPRSRGAGTEAFF. Written as DNA, the CDR3 is TGTGCCAGCAGCCCGCGCAGCAGGGGGGCGGGCACTGAAGCTTTCTTT.

The chain couples TRBV15 to TRBJ1-1, with D possibly TRBD1 on 6 matching bases. In germline, CDR1 is LNHNV, CDR2 YYDKDF (reference sequence). Trimming stripped 0 bases from V and 6 bases from J, with 17 bases between. This CDR3 is built from 16 residues. CDR3: CATSRDRGGGGSEAFF. In nucleotides, the CDR3 is TGTGCCACCAGCAGAGATAGGGGAGGGGGGGGGTCTGAAGCTTTCTTT.

The chain links TRBV7-8 to TRBJ2-5; the match to TRBD2 covers 11 bases. Germline V gene lookup returns CDR1 SGHVS and CDR2 FQNEAQ. The CDR3 runs to 15 residues. V trimming: 3 bases; J trimming: 5 bases; junction bases outside the gene matches: 5. The CDR3 bases are TGTGCCAGCAGCTTTAATAGCGGGGGGGGCGAGACCCAGTACTTC. Its translation: CASSFNSGGGETQYF. Full variable domain (outside the CDR3, taken from reference TRBV7-8 and TRBJ2-5): GAGVSQSPRYKVAKRGQDVALRCDPISGHVSLFWYQQALGQGPEFLTYFQNEAQLDKSGLPSDRFFAERPEGSVSTLKIQRTQQEDSAVYLCASSFNSGGGETQYFGPGTRLLVL.

This chain joins TRBV7-3 and TRBJ2-1; D perhaps matches TRBD2 (5 bases). Trimming removed 5 bases at V and 0 bases at J, with 14 bases between. The CDR3 spans 16 residues. Looked up from germline, CDR1 is SGHTA and CDR2 is FQGTGA. The CDR3 sequence: CASSNPGMGSYNEQFF. CDR3 nucleotides: TGTGCCAGCAGCAATCCCGGGATGGGCTCCTACAATGAGCAGTTCTTC.

In this sample, this clone turned up once. The chain links TRBV9 to TRBJ2-7, with D possibly TRBD2 on 6 matching bases. V lost 2 bases and J 6 bases, leaving 15 bases between the germline ends. Germline CDR1 and CDR2: SGDLS and YYNGEE. This CDR3 is 14 amino acids long. CDR3 bases: TGTGCCAGCAGCGTTGGGGCGGAGGGTTTCGAGCAGTACTTC. Encoded protein: CASSVGAEGFEQYF.

The chain recombines TRBV7-9 with TRBJ1-1; D is unresolved. Per the germline V gene, CDR1 is SEHNR and CDR2 is FQNEAQ (reference sequence). Trimming removed 4 bases from V and 7 bases from J, with 10 bases in between. CDR3 length equals 12 residues. The CDR3 protein is CASSSSPGEAFF. The CDR3 DNA reads TGTGCCAGCAGCTCCTCACCCGGTGAAGCTTTCTTT.

The V gene is TRBV18, the J gene TRBJ2-4, with D perhaps matching TRBD1 (5 bases). Germline V lookup: CDR1 KGHSH, CDR2 LQKENI. CDR3 length: 15 amino acids. V was cut by 3 bases and J by 3 bases, with 12 bases left in between. CDR3 sequence (DNA): TGTGCCAGCTCACCTCAGGGTGTGGACAAAAACATTCAGTACTTC. Its protein is CASSPQGVDKNIQYF.

This clone was found once. The chain is built from TRBV19 and TRBJ2-5; 13 bases match TRBD2. The trim removed 3 bases at V and 6 bases at J, leaving 10 bases unmatched. The CDR3 runs 17 residues. Germline lookup yields CDR1 LNHDA and CDR2 SQIVND (reference sequence). The DNA for the CDR3 is TGTGCCAGTAGTATTAGGGGGACTAGCGGGGTCATGAAGACCCAGTACTTC. Translating gives CASSIRGTSGVMKTQYF.

Notes on this clone: At the DNA level, this CDR3 is encoded by other sequences in the same sample as well. This chain uses TRBV9 with TRBJ2-3, with TRBD2 matching over 8 bases. This CDR3 region has 14 residues. From germline, CDR1 is SGDLS and CDR2 YYNGEE. J lost 5 bases, V lost 0 bases, and 2 bases had no gene match. The CDR3 DNA sequence: TGTGCCAGCAGCGTAGGGCTAGCGGGAGATACGCAGTATTTT. The encoded protein is CASSVGLAGDTQYF. Drawing the rest from reference TRBV9 and TRBJ2-3, the complete variable domain is DSGVTQTPKHLITATGQRVTLRCSPRSGDLSVYWYQQSLDQGLQFLIQYYNGEERAKGNILERFSAQQFPDLHSELNLSSLELGDSALYFCASSVGLAGDTQYFGPGTRLTVL.

This chain links TRBV27 with TRBJ1-3; tentative D call: TRBD1 (6 bases). The CDR3 loop spans 14 amino acids. Per germline, CDR1 MNHEY and CDR2 SMNVEV (reference sequence). V was pared by 2 bases and J by 4 bases, with 9 bases between. This chain's CDR3 is CASSLGGAGNTIYF. CDR3 DNA: TGTGCCAGCAGTTTAGGGGGGGCAGGAAACACCATATATTTT.

This clone was picked up one time. The chain combines TRBV10-1 with TRBJ1-4; D may be TRBD1 (6 bases). Germline V CDR1 and CDR2: WNHNN, SYGVQD (reference sequence). The V gene lost 3 bases and the J gene lost 6 bases, with 17 bases spanning the gap. The CDR3 sequence is 16 residues long. CDR3 sequence: CASSDIKQGLDEKLFF. The CDR3 DNA sequence: TGCGCCAGCAGTGATATCAAACAGGGTCTGGATGAAAAACTGTTTTTT.

CDR3 sequence reads: CASKLSGTNYEQYF. CDR3 coding DNA: TGTGCCAGTAAATTAAGCGGGACTAACTACGAGCAGTACTTC. The chain recombines TRBV19 with TRBJ2-7, with 7 nucleotides matching TRBD2. Germline assignment: CDR1 LNHDA and CDR2 SQIVND (reference sequence). J lost 3 bases, V lost 7 bases, and 9 bases had no gene match. This CDR3 region has 14 residues. The full variable domain, in which reference TRBV19 and TRBJ2-7 provide the parts outside the CDR3, is DGGITQSPKYLFRKEGQNVTLSCEQNLNHDAMYWYRQDPGQGLRLIYYSQIVNDFQKGDIAEGYSVSREKKESFPLTVTSAQKNPTAFYLCASKLSGTNYEQYFGPGTRLTVT.

This chain joins TRBV6-6 and TRBJ2-2; TRBD1 might be the D (5 bases). Germline values: CDR1 MNHNY, CDR2 SVGAGI (reference sequence). Deletions cut 10 bases from V and 0 bases from J, with 12 bases between. The CDR3 length is 14 residues. This CDR3 reads CATQEKPNTGELFF. The CDR3 nucleotides read TGTGCCACACAGGAGAAACCGAACACCGGGGAGCTGTTTTTT.

This chain uses TRBV6-1 with TRBJ1-5; 7 nucleotides line up with TRBD1. Germline V gene sequence: CDR1 MNHNS, CDR2 SASEGT. The CDR3 runs 14 residues. J lost 3 bases, V lost 8 bases, and 7 bases had no gene match. The DNA for the CDR3 is TGTGCCAGCCACCACAGGGGATTCAATCAGCCCCAGCATTTT. It specifies CASHHRGFNQPQHF.

This clone occurred once. V gene TRBV9 combines with J gene TRBJ1-1; 11 positions match TRBD1. The CDR3 sequence is 15 residues long. The germline CDR1 and CDR2 sequences are SGDLS and YYNGEE. After removal of 2 bases from V and 3 bases from J, the junction contained 3 bases not matched to a gene. The CDR3 is CASSVGQGAYTEAFF. CDR3 sequence (DNA): TGTGCCAGCAGCGTTGGACAGGGGGCCTACACTGAAGCTTTCTTT.